The following is a T cell receptor beta chain sequence with its context. TCR beta rearrangements were amplified from peripheral blood genomic DNA. The sample originates from a study of T cell repertoires in aging, cancer and after chemotherapy. In the study overall: Chronic lymphocytic leukemia patients on fludarabine- or bendamustine-based regimens gave paired samples before and after chemotherapy.

This CDR3 comprises 20 residues. V gave up 5 bases and J gave up 6 bases; unmatched junction bases: 18. CDR1 is MNHEY and CDR2 is SMNVEV in the germline V gene (reference sequence). A mixed TRB-A/B primer pool amplified rearranged TRB by multiplex touch-down PCR. TCRdb reprocessed the multiplex PCR reads with MiXCR, giving one entry per CDR3 protein. Found here are about 5,000 distinct CDR3 sequences, over 35% of them singletons; the top ten hold roughly 7.3%. The chain couples TRBV27 to TRBJ2-1; 14 bases match TRBD2. This TCR came from a human donor with a blood cancer. Sequencing was performed on blood. This CDR3 reads CASSAWGLAGATGEGNEQFF. The DNA for the CDR3 is TGTGCCAGCAGTGCCTGGGGACTAGCGGGAGCCACAGGGGAGGGCAATGAGCAGTTCTTC.